This TCR beta chain was sequenced during a study of T cell responses to AZD1222 COVID-19 vaccine. Sequencing was performed with immunoSEQ multiplex PCR; in TCRdb, only in-frame clones are kept and a portion is missing. This sample has some 120,000 clones, with about 88% found just once. CDR1 is SGHTA and CDR2 is FQGNSA in the germline V gene. Trimming took 5 bases from V and 7 from J, leaving 21 bases between them. The CDR3 runs 17 residues. Study-level results: Spike-specific TCR breadth and depth both grew after two AZD1222 doses.

Details on this clone: What it binds is unknown.

This receptor was taken from an adult in good health. The chain combines TRBV7-2 with TRBJ1-6; tentative D call: TRBD1 (5 bases). The sequencing used peripheral blood, collected on day 0 of AZD1222 vaccination. In DNA, the CDR3 is TGTGCCAGCAGCCGGACCCCTCGCGGGGCTGGGAATTCACCCCTCCACTTT. It codes for CASSRTPRGAGNSPLHF. The full variable domain, completed using reference TRBV7-2 and TRBJ1-6, is GAGVSQSPSNKVTEKGKDVELRCDPISGHTALYWYRQSLGQGLEFLIYFQGNSAPDKSGLPSDRFSAERTGGSVSTLTIQRTQQEDSAVYLCASSRTPRGAGNSPLHFGNGTRLTVT.